This T cell receptor beta chain was recorded in a study of blood T cell repertoires in COVID-19. Study details: Samples taken during acute and convalescent COVID-19 were collected in the United States, Italy and Spain.

With 1 base clipped from V and 13 bases from J, the junction kept 8 bases outside the gene matches. This CDR3 spans 15 amino acids. CDR1 is SGHTA, CDR2 FQGNSA, per germline. TCRdb's copy holds only in-frame clones and misses some; the assay was immunoSEQ multiplex PCR. The repertoire includes around 300,000 clones, roughly 89% of them detected once, and about 5.5% sits in the top ten. The genes are TRBV7-2 and TRBJ2-2, with 11 bases identical to TRBD2. Sequenced material: PBMCs or T cells enriched from blood (not recorded which). The receptor comes from a woman between 35 and 50 years old who had recovered from COVID-19. The CDR3 sequence is CASSLVLAGGRGLFF. The CDR3 nucleotides are TGTGCCAGCAGCTTAGTCTTAGCGGGAGGGCGCGGGCTGTTTTTT.